The T cell receptor (beta chain) described here comes from a study of regulatory T cells in long-lasting Graves disease. As for the study in general: The term persistent Graves' disease signified upward of 5 years on antithyroid drugs with positive TSH receptor antibodies. Study-level findings and limits: There was favoring of TRBV28, TRBJ1-2 and TRBJ2-5 in persistent disease. The study found persistent patients shared more public clonotypes (roughly 3,000) than new patients (about 990).

Time point defined: persistent/refractory GD, antithyroid drugs over 5 years with positive TRAb. Isolated PBMC RNA provided the starting material for the TCR library. The germline gives CDR1 MNHEY, CDR2 SVGAGI. V shed 2 bases and J 7 bases; nucleotides not matched to a gene: 3. This CDR3 is built from 13 residues. To note about this clonotype: The antigen is unknown.

The TCR beta library used iRepertoire HTBI primers with Arm-PCR amplification of CDR3. MiXCR, run by TCRdb on the multiplex PCR reads, gives a single entry per CDR3 protein. The table has about 660,000 distinct CDR3 sequences, about 32% seen once. V gene TRBV6-5 combines with J gene TRBJ1-2; 8 nucleotides match TRBD1. The sample consisted of peripheral blood mononuclear cells (PBMCs), taken when the disease was refractory, from a patient treated with antithyroid drugs. The receptor was derived from a female donor with Graves disease. The CDR3 here is CASSYPDRVGYTF. DNA for the CDR3: TGTGCCAGCAGTTACCCGGACAGGGTTGGCTACACCTTC.